A selection of T cell receptor beta chains follows, all from one sample in a study of cytomegalovirus exposure and HLA in healthy donors. Data came from immunoSEQ multiplex PCR; TCRdb stores just in-frame clones and leaves some out. The table records about 58,000 clones, roughly 90% of them present only once. Sequences were obtained from PBMCs. These receptor sequences come from a man younger than 30 in good health and CMV-seronegative. Each CDR3 is given without its conserved first and last residue. The order of the fields is J gene, V gene, CDR3 protein.

J gene: TRBJ1-1; V gene: TRBV5-4; CDR3 protein: ASSPTGHRGVEAF
J gene: TRBJ2-6; V gene: TRBV5-4; CDR3 protein: ASSPISGSEPGANVLT
J gene: TRBJ2-7; V gene: TRBV28; CDR3 protein: ASSPGTSGSYEQY
J gene: TRBJ2-7; V gene: TRBV7-8; CDR3 protein: ASSSPRTGGSEQY
J gene: TRBJ1-2; V gene: TRBV29-1; CDR3 protein: SVEGGLVYGYT
J gene: TRBJ2-3; V gene: TRBV10-3; CDR3 protein: AISETDRGTDTQY
J gene: TRBJ2-2; V gene: TRBV28; CDR3 protein: ASRKMDRNTGELF
J gene: TRBJ2-3; V gene: TRBV19; CDR3 protein: ASSISGRGLAGGSQY
J gene: TRBJ2-1; V gene: TRBV13; CDR3 protein: ASSNRDRVRNEQF
J gene: TRBJ2-1; V gene: TRBV4-1; CDR3 protein: ASSQTTPGETHNEQF
J gene: TRBJ2-7; V gene: TRBV6-1; CDR3 protein: ASSESGYYEQY
J gene: TRBJ2-7; V gene: TRBV11-3; CDR3 protein: ASSPPGVSLEQY
J gene: TRBJ2-3; V gene: TRBV4-3; CDR3 protein: ASSQVPLAGGNTDTQY
J gene: TRBJ2-3; V gene: TRBV9; CDR3 protein: ASGRASTDTQY
J gene: TRBJ2-5; V gene: TRBV2; CDR3 protein: ASDGGQGGETQY
J gene: TRBJ2-1; V gene: TRBV11-1; CDR3 protein: ASSAIQGANEQF
J gene: TRBJ1-1; V gene: TRBV9; CDR3 protein: ASSALRGTEAF
J gene: TRBJ2-1; V gene: TRBV11-3; CDR3 protein: ASSGGTNEQF
J gene: TRBJ2-1; V gene: TRBV11-2; CDR3 protein: ASSPLAGGGNEQF
J gene: TRBJ2-1; V gene: TRBV4-1; CDR3 protein: ASSQEGGVLF
J gene: TRBJ2-5; V gene: TRBV4-3; CDR3 protein: ASSQNRGEETQY
J gene: TRBJ2-5; V gene: TRBV13; CDR3 protein: ASSLRSGIGETQY
J gene: TRBJ2-3; V gene: TRBV7-9; CDR3 protein: ASSLRTGGTDTQY
J gene: TRBJ2-4; V gene: TRBV5-5; CDR3 protein: ASSPGLTRTLAKNIQY
J gene: TRBJ1-5; V gene: TRBV30; CDR3 protein: AWSVSGRNNQPQH
J gene: TRBJ2-7; V gene: TRBV19; CDR3 protein: ASTIGRGAHEQY
J gene: TRBJ2-1; V gene: TRBV28; CDR3 protein: ASSPGQGANEQF
J gene: TRBJ1-2; V gene: TRBV10-3; CDR3 protein: AIMFDQDYGYT
J gene: TRBJ2-3; V gene: TRBV5-1; CDR3 protein: ASRPDRNTDTQY
J gene: TRBJ2-1; V gene: TRBV2; CDR3 protein: ASRVAGSYNEQF